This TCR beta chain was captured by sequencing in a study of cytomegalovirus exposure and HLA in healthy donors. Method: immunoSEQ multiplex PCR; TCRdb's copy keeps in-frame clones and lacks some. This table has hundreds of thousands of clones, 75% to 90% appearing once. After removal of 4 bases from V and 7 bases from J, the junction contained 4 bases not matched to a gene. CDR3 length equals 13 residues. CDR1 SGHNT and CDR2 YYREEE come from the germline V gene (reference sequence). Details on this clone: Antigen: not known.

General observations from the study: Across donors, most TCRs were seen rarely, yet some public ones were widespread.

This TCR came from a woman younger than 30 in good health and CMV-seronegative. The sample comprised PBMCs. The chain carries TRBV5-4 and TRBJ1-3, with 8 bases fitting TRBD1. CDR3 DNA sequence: TGTGCCAGCAGCCTGGACAGGGCGAACACCATATATTTT. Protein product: CASSLDRANTIYF. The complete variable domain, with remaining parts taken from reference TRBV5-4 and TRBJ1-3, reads ETGVTQSPTHLIKTRGQQVTLRCSSQSGHNTVSWYQQALGQGPQFIFQYYREEENGRGNFPPRFSGLQFPNYSSELNVNALELDDSALYLCASSLDRANTIYFGEGSWLTVV.